The T cell receptor beta chain under discussion was sequenced for a study of T cell clusters in autoimmune cytopenias. Multiplex touch-down PCR amplified TRB using TRB-A and TRB-B pools in one tube. TCRdb re-called the multiplex PCR reads and gives one entry per CDR3 protein, without DNA. The table for this sample gives 4,500 to 7,000 distinct CDR3 sequences. This clonotype ranks as medium-sized in terms of frequency. Roughly 40,000 genome equivalents of blood DNA were amplified for TRB. Germline V gives CDR1 LNHDA, CDR2 SQIVND (reference sequence). The CDR3 is 13 amino acids. The sample was also linked to a second study, of T cell repertoires in aging, cancer and after chemotherapy. That report notes: Loss of evenness, beyond lost richness, contributed to age-related TCR diversity decline in cancer patients.

Input material: peripheral blood. The receptor was isolated from a human donor in good health. J is TRBJ2-7 and V is TRBV19; TCRdb designates TRBD1, a call that cannot be tested without DNA. The chain's CDR3 is CASSILPGYEQYF.